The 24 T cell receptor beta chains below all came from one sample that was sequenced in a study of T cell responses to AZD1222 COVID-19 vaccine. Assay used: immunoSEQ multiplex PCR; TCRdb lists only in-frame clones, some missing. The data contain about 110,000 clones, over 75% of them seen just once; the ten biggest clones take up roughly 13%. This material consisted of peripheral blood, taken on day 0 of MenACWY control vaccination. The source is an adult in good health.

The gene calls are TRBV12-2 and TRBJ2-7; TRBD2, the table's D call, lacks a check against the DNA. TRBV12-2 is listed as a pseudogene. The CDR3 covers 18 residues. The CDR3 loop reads CASRLGESGRDESYEQYF. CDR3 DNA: TGTGCAAGTCGCTTAGGTGAAAGCGGGAGGGACGAGTCCTACGAGCAGTACTTC.

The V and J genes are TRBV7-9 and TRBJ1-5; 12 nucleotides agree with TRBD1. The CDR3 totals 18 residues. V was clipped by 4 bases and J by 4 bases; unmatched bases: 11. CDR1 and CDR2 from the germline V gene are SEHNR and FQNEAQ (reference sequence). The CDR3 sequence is CASSSKPGQGAKNQPQHF. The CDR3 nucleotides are TGTGCCAGCAGCTCCAAGCCGGGACAGGGGGCGAAGAATCAGCCCCAGCATTTT.

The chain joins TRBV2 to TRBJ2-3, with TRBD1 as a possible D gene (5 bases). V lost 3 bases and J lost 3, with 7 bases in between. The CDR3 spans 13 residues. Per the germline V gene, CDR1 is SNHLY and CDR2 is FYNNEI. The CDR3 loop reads CASSDAGTDTQYF. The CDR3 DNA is TGTGCCAGCAGTGACGCAGGGACAGATACGCAGTATTTT.

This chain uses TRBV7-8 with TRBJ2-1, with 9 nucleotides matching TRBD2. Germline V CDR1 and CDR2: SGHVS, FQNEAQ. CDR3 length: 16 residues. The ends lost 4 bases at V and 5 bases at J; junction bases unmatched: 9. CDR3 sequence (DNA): TGTGCCAGCAGCTCTTCCGGGACTAGCAGAAACAATGAGCAGTTCTTC. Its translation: CASSSSGTSRNNEQFF.

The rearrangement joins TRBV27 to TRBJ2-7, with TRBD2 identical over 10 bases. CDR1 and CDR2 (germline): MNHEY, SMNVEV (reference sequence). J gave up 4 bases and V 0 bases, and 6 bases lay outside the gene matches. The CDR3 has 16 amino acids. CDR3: CASSLSLGLATYEQYF. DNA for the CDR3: TGTGCCAGCAGTTTATCACTGGGACTAGCGACTTACGAGCAGTACTTC.

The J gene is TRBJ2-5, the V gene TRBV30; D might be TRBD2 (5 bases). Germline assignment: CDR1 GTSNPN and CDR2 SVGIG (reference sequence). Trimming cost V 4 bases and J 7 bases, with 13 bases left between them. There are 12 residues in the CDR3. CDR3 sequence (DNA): TGTGCCTGGACGGGGTTTCACGGGACCCAGTACTTC. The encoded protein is CAWTGFHGTQYF.

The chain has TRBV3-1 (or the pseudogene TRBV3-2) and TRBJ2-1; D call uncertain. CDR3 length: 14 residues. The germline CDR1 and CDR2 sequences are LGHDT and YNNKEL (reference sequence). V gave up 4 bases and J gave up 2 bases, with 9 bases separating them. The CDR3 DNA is TGTGCCAGCAGCCGCCGTAACACCTACAATGAGCAGTTCTTC. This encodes CASSRRNTYNEQFF.

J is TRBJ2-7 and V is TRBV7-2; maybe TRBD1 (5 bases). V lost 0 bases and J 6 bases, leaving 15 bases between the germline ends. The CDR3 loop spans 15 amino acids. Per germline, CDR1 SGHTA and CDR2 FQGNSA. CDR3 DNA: TGTGCCAGCAGCTTAGCGCCGGACATCCGTCGCGAGCAGTACTTC. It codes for CASSLAPDIRREQYF.

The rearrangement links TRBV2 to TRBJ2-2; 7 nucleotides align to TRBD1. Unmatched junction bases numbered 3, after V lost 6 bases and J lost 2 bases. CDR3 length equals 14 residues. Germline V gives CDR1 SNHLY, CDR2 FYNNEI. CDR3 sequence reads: CASRGQYNTGELFF. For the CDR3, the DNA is TGTGCCAGCAGGGGACAGTACAACACCGGGGAGCTGTTTTTT.

CDR3 bases: TGTGCCAGCTCACCGGCGCGACAGGGCTATGGCTACACCTTC. Translating it yields CASSPARQGYGYTF. This chain connects TRBV18 to TRBJ1-2; 7 bases line up with TRBD1. Germline V CDR1 and CDR2: KGHSH, LQKENI. The J segment lost 4 bases and the V segment lost 3 bases, leaving 5 bases of the junction unmatched. The CDR3 contains 14 residues.

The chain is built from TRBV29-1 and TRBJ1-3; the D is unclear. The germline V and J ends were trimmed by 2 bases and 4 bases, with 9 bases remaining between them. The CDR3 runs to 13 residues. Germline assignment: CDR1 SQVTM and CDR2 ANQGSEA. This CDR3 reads CSVETLFGNTIYF. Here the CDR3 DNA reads TGCAGCGTTGAAACACTGTTCGGAAACACCATATATTTT.

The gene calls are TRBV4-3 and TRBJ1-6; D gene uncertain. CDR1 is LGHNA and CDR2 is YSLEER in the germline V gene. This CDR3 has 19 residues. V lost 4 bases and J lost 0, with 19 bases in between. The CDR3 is CASSPGKGWESSYNSPLHF. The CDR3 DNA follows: TGCGCCAGCAGCCCAGGAAAGGGTTGGGAAAGCTCCTATAATTCACCCCTCCACTTT.

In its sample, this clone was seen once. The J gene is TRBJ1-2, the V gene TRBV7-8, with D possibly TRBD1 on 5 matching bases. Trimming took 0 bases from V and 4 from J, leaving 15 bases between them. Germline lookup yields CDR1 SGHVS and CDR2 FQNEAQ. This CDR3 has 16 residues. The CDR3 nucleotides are TGTGCCAGCAGCTTAGCGCTTCCGGGGCCCCCCTATGGCTACACCTTC. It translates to CASSLALPGPPYGYTF.

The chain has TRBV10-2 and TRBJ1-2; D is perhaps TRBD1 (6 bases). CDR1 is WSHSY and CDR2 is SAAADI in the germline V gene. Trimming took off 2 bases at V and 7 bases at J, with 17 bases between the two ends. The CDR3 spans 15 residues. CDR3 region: CASSERVRGKGGYTF. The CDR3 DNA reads TGCGCCAGCAGTGAGAGGGTCAGGGGAAAAGGTGGCTACACCTTC.

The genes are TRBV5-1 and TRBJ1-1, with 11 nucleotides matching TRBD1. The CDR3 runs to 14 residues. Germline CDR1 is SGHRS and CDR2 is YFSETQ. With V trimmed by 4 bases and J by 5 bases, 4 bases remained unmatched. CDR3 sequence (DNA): TGCGCCAGCAGCCAAGGACAGGGGGCAACTGAAGCTTTCTTT. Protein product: CASSQGQGATEAFF.

CDR3 region: CASSRLPFGSGNTIYF. CDR3 DNA sequence: TGTGCCAGCAGTCGACTACCTTTCGGCTCTGGAAACACCATATATTTT. The chain links TRBV27 to TRBJ1-3; D ambiguous. V lost 5 bases to trimming and J lost 0 bases, with 14 bases between them. Looked up from germline, CDR1 is MNHEY and CDR2 is SMNVEV (reference sequence). This CDR3 has 16 amino acids.

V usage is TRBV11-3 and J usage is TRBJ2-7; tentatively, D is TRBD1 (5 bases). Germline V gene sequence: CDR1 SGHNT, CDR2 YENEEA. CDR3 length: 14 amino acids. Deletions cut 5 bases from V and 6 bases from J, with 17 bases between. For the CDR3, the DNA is TGTGCCAGCAGCCCATTCCAGGGATCGGGCGAGCAGTACTTC. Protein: CASSPFQGSGEQYF. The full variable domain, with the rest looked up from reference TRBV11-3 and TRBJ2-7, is EAGVVQSPRYKIIEKKQPVAFWCNPISGHNTLYWYLQNLGQGPELLIRYENEEAVDDSQLPKDRFSAERLKGVDSTLKIQPAELGDSAVYLCASSPFQGSGEQYFGPGTRLTVT.

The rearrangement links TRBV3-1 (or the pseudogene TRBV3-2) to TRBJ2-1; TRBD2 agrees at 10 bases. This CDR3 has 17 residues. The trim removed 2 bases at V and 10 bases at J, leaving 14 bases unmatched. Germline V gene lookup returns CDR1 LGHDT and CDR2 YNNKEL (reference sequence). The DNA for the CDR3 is TGTGCCAGCAGCCAATTTTTAGCGGGGGGTACAATATCGGAGCAGTTCTTC. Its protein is CASSQFLAGGTISEQFF.

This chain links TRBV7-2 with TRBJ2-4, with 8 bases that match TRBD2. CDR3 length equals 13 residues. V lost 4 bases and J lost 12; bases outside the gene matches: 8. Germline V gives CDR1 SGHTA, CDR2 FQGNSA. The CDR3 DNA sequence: TGTGCCAGCAGCTCAGCTCGGGGGGGTCCTCAGTACTTC. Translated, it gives CASSSARGGPQYF.

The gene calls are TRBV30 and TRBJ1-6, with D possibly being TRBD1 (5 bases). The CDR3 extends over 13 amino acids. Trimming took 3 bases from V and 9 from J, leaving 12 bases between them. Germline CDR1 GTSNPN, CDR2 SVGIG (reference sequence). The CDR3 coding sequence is TGTGCCTGGAGCTCCGGGGCAGGTTCACCCCTCCACTTT. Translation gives CAWSSGAGSPLHF. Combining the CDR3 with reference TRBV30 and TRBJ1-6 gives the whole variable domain SQTIHQWPATLVQPVGSPLSLECTVEGTSNPNLYWYRQAAGRGLQLLFYSVGIGQISSEVPQNLSASRPQDRQFILSSKKLLLSDSGFYLCAWSSGAGSPLHFGNGTRLTVT.

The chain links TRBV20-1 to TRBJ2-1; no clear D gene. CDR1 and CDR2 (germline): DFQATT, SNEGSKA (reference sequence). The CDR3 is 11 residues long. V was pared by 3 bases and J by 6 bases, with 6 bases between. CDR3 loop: CSASDRNEQFF. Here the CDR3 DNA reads TGCAGTGCTAGCGACCGCAATGAGCAGTTCTTC.

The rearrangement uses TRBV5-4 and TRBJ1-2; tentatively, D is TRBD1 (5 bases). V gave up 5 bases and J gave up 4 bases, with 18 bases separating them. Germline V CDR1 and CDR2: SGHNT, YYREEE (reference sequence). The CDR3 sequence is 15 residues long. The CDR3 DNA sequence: TGTGCCAGCAGTAGGGGAGGGAAAGAATTCTATGGCTACACCTTC. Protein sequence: CASSRGGKEFYGYTF.

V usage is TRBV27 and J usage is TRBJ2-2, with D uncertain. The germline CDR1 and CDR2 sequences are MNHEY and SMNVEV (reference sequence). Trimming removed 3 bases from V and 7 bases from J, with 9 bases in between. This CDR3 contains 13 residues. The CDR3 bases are TGTGCCAGCAGTTTTTCGGCAGGCGGGGAGCTGTTTTTT. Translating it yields CASSFSAGGELFF.

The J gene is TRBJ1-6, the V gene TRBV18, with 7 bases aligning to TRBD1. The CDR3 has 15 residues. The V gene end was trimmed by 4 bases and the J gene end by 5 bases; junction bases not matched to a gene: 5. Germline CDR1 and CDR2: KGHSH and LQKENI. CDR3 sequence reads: CASSLGQVDNSPLHF. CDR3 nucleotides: TGTGCCAGCTCACTAGGACAGGTTGATAATTCACCCCTCCACTTT.